Listed here are 7 T cell receptor beta chains from one sample, sequenced in a study of radiation and T cells in renal cell carcinoma. This sample's time point: blood 4 weeks post-SBRT, at nephrectomy. Treatment in this sample: 15 Gy SBRT to primary tumor, nephrectomy 4 weeks later. Sequencing used immunoSEQ multiplex PCR; TCRdb keeps in-frame clones, though not all of them. The sample holds about 76,000 clones, 80% to 90% seen once. The source was blood, collected from a patient whose treatment included radiotherapy and nephrectomy. These receptors all stem from a woman between 65 and 79 years old with renal cell carcinoma.

The chain links TRBV6-5 to TRBJ1-1; D is unresolved. Trimming stripped 8 bases from V and 7 bases from J, with 11 bases between. This CDR3 comprises 11 residues. The germline gives CDR1 MNHEY, CDR2 SVGAGI. Here the CDR3 DNA reads TGTGCCAGCCGCTGGGCCAGTGAAGCTTTCTTT. Its protein is CASRWASEAFF.

The CDR3 sequence is CASIVSYEQYF. The CDR3 nucleotides are TGCGCCAGCATCGTCTCCTACGAGCAGTACTTC. The chain recombines TRBV23-1 with TRBJ2-7; D unclear. TRBV23-1 is an ORF, and what it does is uncertain. V was cut by 7 bases and J by 0 bases, with 4 bases left in between. The CDR3 totals 11 residues.

This clone appeared a single time. The chain is built from TRBV7-3 and TRBJ1-1, with 8 nucleotides matching TRBD1. In germline, CDR1 is SGHTA, CDR2 FQGTGA. The CDR3 runs 15 residues. The trim removed 5 bases at V and 1 base at J, leaving 6 bases unmatched. In nucleotides, the CDR3 is TGTGCCAGCAGCACGACTGGGACAGGGAACACTGAAGCTTTCTTT. This encodes CASSTTGTGNTEAFF.

This clone occurred a few times. This chain joins TRBV21-1 and TRBJ1-1; TRBD1, the table's D call, lacks a check against the DNA. TRBV21-1 is an annotated pseudogene. The CDR3 consists of 14 residues. CDR3 loop: CASSTTGENTEAFF. Written as DNA, the CDR3 is TGTGCCAGCAGCACTACAGGGGAGAACACTGAAGCTTTCTTT.

This chain joins TRBV5-1 and TRBJ2-2; 10 positions agree with TRBD1. V was pared by 3 bases and J by 1 base, with 3 bases of the junction left unmatched. Germline-derived CDR1 and CDR2 are SGHRS and YFSETQ. The CDR3 is 16 residues long. The CDR3 loop reads CASSWRTGGNTGELFF. In DNA, the CDR3 is TGCGCCAGCAGCTGGAGGACAGGGGGGAACACCGGGGAGCTGTTTTTT.

V gene TRBV6-6 combines with J gene TRBJ2-1; D unresolved. Germline CDR1 and CDR2: MNHNY and SVGAGI (reference sequence). The germline V and J ends were trimmed by 1 base and 5 bases, with 9 bases remaining between them. CDR3 length equals 14 residues. This chain's CDR3 is CASSYLGTNNEQFF. The CDR3 nucleotides are TGTGCCAGCAGTTACTTGGGAACGAACAATGAGCAGTTCTTC.

On this clone: The junction does not match germline at one end; this may be a read error. Other DNA sequences within the sample encode an identical CDR3. J is TRBJ1-3 and V is TRBV30; D possibly corresponds to TRBD1 (6 bases). This CDR3 contains 15 residues. Germline V gene data show CDR1 as GTSNPN and CDR2 as SVGIG (reference sequence). The CDR3 DNA is TGTGCCTGGAGTAGGGGGGCCTTTTCTGGAAACACTATATATTTT. Translating gives CAWSRGAFSGNTIYF.